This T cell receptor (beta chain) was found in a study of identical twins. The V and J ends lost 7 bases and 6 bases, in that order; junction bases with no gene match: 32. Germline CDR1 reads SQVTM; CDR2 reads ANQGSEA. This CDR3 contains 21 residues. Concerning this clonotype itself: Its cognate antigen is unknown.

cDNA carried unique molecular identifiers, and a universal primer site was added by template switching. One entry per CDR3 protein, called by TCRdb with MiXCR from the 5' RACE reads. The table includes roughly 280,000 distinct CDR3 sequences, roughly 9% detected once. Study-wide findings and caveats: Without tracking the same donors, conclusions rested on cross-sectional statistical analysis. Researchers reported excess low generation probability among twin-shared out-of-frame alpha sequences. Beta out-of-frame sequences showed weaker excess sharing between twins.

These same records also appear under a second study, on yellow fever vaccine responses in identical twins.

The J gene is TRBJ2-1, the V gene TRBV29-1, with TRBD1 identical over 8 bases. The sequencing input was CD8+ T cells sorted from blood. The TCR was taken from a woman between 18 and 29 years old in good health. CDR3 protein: CSAFTLPGQGKGDSGGNEQFF. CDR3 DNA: TGCAGCGCGTTCACTTTACCCGGACAGGGCAAAGGTGATTCCGGGGGCAATGAGCAGTTCTTC.